This entry lists 13 T cell receptor beta chains sequenced from one sample in a study of PD-1 blockade in classical Hodgkin lymphoma. This table comes from immunoSEQ multiplex PCR, and its TCRdb copy is limited to in-frame clones, with some not included. Of several thousand clones in the sample, around 88% were seen once. Time point of the sample: cycle 4 day 1 (C4D1), after 5 to 7 weeks of nivolumab. Each and every patient relapsed after autologous stem cell transplantation, and patients got differing brentuximab vedotin exposure. Sample: peripheral blood mononuclear cells (PBMCs), taken before the fourth cycle of nivolumab. The source of these receptors is a human donor with classical Hodgkin lymphoma.

V usage is TRBV30 and J usage is TRBJ2-7; D gene uncertain. V shed 2 bases and J shed 2 bases, with 13 bases lying between them. The germline V gene encodes CDR1 GTSNPN and CDR2 SVGIG (reference sequence). CDR3 length: 14 amino acids. The CDR3 coding sequence is TGTGCCTGGAGTCCCCGGAAGAATACCTACGAGCAGTACTTC. Amino acid sequence: CAWSPRKNTYEQYF.

The chain is built from TRBV28 and TRBJ2-2; D might be TRBD1 (5 bases). The CDR3 length is 16 residues. In germline, CDR1 is MDHEN, CDR2 SYDVKM. The V gene lost 6 bases and the J gene lost 0 bases, with 14 bases spanning the gap. The CDR3 coding sequence is TGTGCCAGCAGACCCCCAGGGCTTTCGAACACCGGGGAGCTGTTTTTT. As protein: CASRPPGLSNTGELFF. Supplemented by reference TRBV28 and TRBJ2-2, the full variable domain reads DVKVTQSSRYLVKRTGEKVFLECVQDMDHENMFWYRQDPGLGLRLIYFSYDVKMKEKGDIPEGYSVSREKKERFSLILESASTNQTSMYLCASRPPGLSNTGELFFGEGSRLTVL.

This chain connects TRBV14 to TRBJ2-7; no firm D call. V gave up 1 base and J gave up 1 base, with 5 bases separating them. The CDR3 extends over 13 amino acids. Germline lookup yields CDR1 SGHDN and CDR2 FVKESK. The CDR3 DNA follows: TGTGCCAGCAGCCAAGTGAATTCCTACGAGCAGTACTTC. The encoded protein is CASSQVNSYEQYF.

This clone was counted between two and nine times. The chain uses TRBV29-1 and TRBJ2-7; TRBD1 might be the D (5 bases). Trimming took 6 bases from V and 4 from J, leaving 22 bases between them. CDR3 length equals 15 residues. Germline CDR1 reads SQVTM; CDR2 reads ANQGSEA. CDR3 region: CSVTTGAGVLYEQYF. The CDR3 DNA reads TGCAGCGTGACGACTGGGGCAGGAGTATTGTACGAGCAGTACTTC.

Only a few counts were recorded for this clone. This sample also contains other DNA sequences that code for the same CDR3. This chain connects TRBV28 to TRBJ2-7; 10 bases agree with TRBD1. Trimming removed 6 bases from V and 3 bases from J; junction bases left unmatched: 2. CDR1 is MDHEN and CDR2 is SYDVKM in the germline V gene. This CDR3 spans 13 amino acids. In nucleotides, the CDR3 is TGTGCCAGCAGAAGGACAGGGGGCTACGAGCAGTACTTC. The encoded protein is CASRRTGGYEQYF.

The rearrangement uses TRBV30 and TRBJ2-3; 9 bases line up with TRBD2. The trim removed 2 bases at V and 5 bases at J, leaving 8 bases unmatched. CDR3 length: 15 residues. Germline CDR1 is GTSNPN and CDR2 is SVGIG (reference sequence). The DNA of the CDR3 is TGTGCCTGGAGTATCGGCGGGGGGGCTGGAGATACGCAGTATTTT. It yields the protein CAWSIGGGAGDTQYF.

V gene TRBV7-2 combines with J gene TRBJ2-7; D is perhaps TRBD1 or TRBD2 (6 bases each). Trimming removed 5 bases at V and 3 bases at J, with 11 bases between. Per the germline V gene, CDR1 is SGHTA and CDR2 is FQGNSA. This CDR3 has 13 amino acids. The DNA of the CDR3 is TGTGCCAGCAGCGCGGGACAAAACTACGAGCAGTACTTC. Protein: CASSAGQNYEQYF.

The chain couples TRBV7-6 to TRBJ2-1; 10 nucleotides align to TRBD2. The J segment lost 6 bases and the V segment lost 3 bases, leaving 5 bases of the junction unmatched. CDR1 is SGHVS, CDR2 FNYEAQ, per germline. The CDR3 consists of 15 residues. The CDR3 reads CASSFLAGEVNEQFF. The CDR3 DNA is TGTGCCAGCAGCTTTCTAGCGGGAGAGGTCAATGAGCAGTTCTTC.

The CDR3 loop reads CASSQLAGRGTGELFF. CDR3 in DNA: TGTGCCAGCAGCCAGCTAGCGGGAAGGGGCACCGGGGAGCTGTTTTTT. V and J are TRBV7-2 and TRBJ2-2; TRBD2 matches at 9 bases. V lost 5 bases, J lost 4 bases, and 8 bases stayed unmatched. The CDR3 is 16 amino acids. Germline lookup yields CDR1 SGHTA and CDR2 FQGNSA.

The chain combines TRBV18 with TRBJ1-1; TRBD1 matches 8 bases. Germline CDR1 reads KGHSH; CDR2 reads LQKENI. V shed 2 bases, J shed 4 bases, and the junction held 9 bases outside the gene matches. This CDR3 spans 16 amino acids. In DNA, the CDR3 is TGTGCCAGCTCACCAACGAATCAGGGGGCCGGCACTGAAGCTTTCTTT. Translated, it gives CASSPTNQGAGTEAFF.

CDR3 nucleotides: TGCGCCAGCAGTGACGGGGGCACCGGGGAGCTGTTTTTT. Amino acid sequence: CASSDGGTGELFF. The chain recombines TRBV10-1 with TRBJ2-2; D might be TRBD2 (6 bases). V lost 3 bases to trimming and J lost 4 bases, with 6 bases between them. The germline V gene encodes CDR1 WNHNN and CDR2 SYGVQD (reference sequence). CDR3 length: 13 residues.

As DNA, the CDR3 is TGTGCCAGCGACAAGGGACCATTTACTAGCTACTCTGAGCAGTTCTTC. Residues: CASDKGPFTSYSEQFF. The chain uses TRBV27 and TRBJ2-1; weak D call: TRBD2 (6 bases). Germline CDR1 MNHEY, CDR2 SMNVEV (reference sequence). V lost 8 bases, J lost 9 bases, and 26 bases lay in between. The CDR3 runs 16 residues.

This chain connects TRBV5-6 to TRBJ1-5; D call uncertain. The CDR3 runs to 12 residues. Germline V lookup: CDR1 SGHDT, CDR2 YYEEEE. V lost 0 bases to trimming and J lost 8 bases, with 6 bases between them. CDR3 DNA: TGTGCCAGCAGCTTGGAGTGGGAGCCCCAGCATTTT. Its translation is CASSLEWEPQHF.